A single sample gave rise to the 30 T cell receptor beta chains below, sequenced in a study of neurological immune-mediated disorders. Each CDR3 protein gets one entry after TCRdb re-called the 5' RACE reads with MiXCR. Of around 79,000 distinct CDR3 sequences listed, 13% to 15% are singletons. Source material: PBMCs. These receptor sequences come from a woman between 45 and 60 years old in good health.

This clonotype was seen repeatedly, ten times or more. The chain is built from TRBV29-1 and TRBJ2-3; D possibly matches TRBD1 or TRBD2 (6 bases each). V shed 8 bases and J shed 5 bases, with 17 bases lying between them. There are 13 residues in the CDR3. Germline V gene sequence: CDR1 SQVTM, CDR2 ANQGSEA. CDR3 nucleotide sequence: TGCAGCCTTCTCCGGGGGCTGGGAGATACGCAGTATTTT. This sequence encodes CSLLRGLGDTQYF.

This clonotype was detected ten times or more. J is TRBJ2-2 and V is TRBV5-1; D call uncertain. With 0 bases removed from V and 0 bases from J, the gap between germline ends came to 6 bases. There are 15 residues in the CDR3. CDR1 is SGHRS, CDR2 YFSETQ, per germline. Written as DNA, the CDR3 is TGCGCCAGCAGCTTGGAAGGAGCGAACACCGGGGAGCTGTTTTTT. Protein: CASSLEGANTGELFF.

This clonotype has ten or more counts. This chain connects TRBV28 to TRBJ1-2; no reliable D call. The CDR3 has 13 amino acids. Trimming removed 7 bases at V and 5 bases at J, with 14 bases between. The germline V gene encodes CDR1 MDHEN and CDR2 SYDVKM. CDR3 residues: CASKGELWYGYTF. CDR3 DNA sequence: TGTGCCAGCAAAGGCGAATTGTGGTATGGCTACACCTTC.

This clonotype occurred many times. V usage is TRBV5-4 and J usage is TRBJ1-2, with no clear D. In germline, CDR1 is SGHNT, CDR2 YYREEE (reference sequence). Deletions cut 4 bases from V and 3 bases from J, with 10 bases between. There are 13 residues in the CDR3. The CDR3 DNA sequence: TGTGCCAGCAGCCTAGACGGGGACTATGGCTACACCTTC. Protein: CASSLDGDYGYTF.

There are many counts of this clonotype. The chain couples TRBV20-1 to TRBJ2-2; 9 bases align to TRBD2. The CDR3 length is 17 residues. With 2 bases clipped from V and 6 bases from J, the junction kept 13 bases outside the gene matches. The germline V gene encodes CDR1 DFQATT and CDR2 SNEGSKA (reference sequence). The CDR3 sequence is CSARTIAAGGIPGELFF. CDR3 in DNA: TGCAGTGCTAGAACCATAGCAGCGGGAGGAATTCCCGGGGAGCTGTTTTTT.

This clonotype was seen at least ten times. The chain combines TRBV7-2 with TRBJ2-3; D perhaps matches TRBD1 (6 bases). V shed 0 bases and J shed 4 bases, with 8 bases lying between them. The CDR3 covers 14 residues. CDR1 is SGHTA and CDR2 is FQGNSA in the germline V gene. CDR3 coding DNA: TGTGCCAGCAGCTTAGCGGGGGCCCCAGATACGCAGTATTTT. Translation: CASSLAGAPDTQYF.

As to this clonotype: This CDR3 is missing its conserved last phenylalanine or tryptophan, likely due to a read error. The chain has TRBV5-8 and TRBJ1-2; TRBD1 matches 7 bases. This CDR3 is built from 15 residues. Trimming cost V 2 bases and J 3 bases; bases outside gene matches: 7. CDR1 is SGHTS and CDR2 is YDEGEE in the germline V gene. In DNA, the CDR3 is TGTGCCAGCAGCTTAACCGGGACAGCTTACTATGGCTACACCTTA. Encoded protein: CASSLTGTAYYGYTL.

This clonotype has a count of ten or more. The chain uses TRBV5-1 and TRBJ1-1; D ambiguous. There are 15 residues in the CDR3. Looked up from germline, CDR1 is SGHRS and CDR2 is YFSETQ. The V end was cut by 1 base, the J end by 3 bases, with 13 bases between. The CDR3 protein is CASSLFGGGDTEAFF. CDR3 DNA: TGCGCCAGCAGCTTGTTTGGCGGTGGGGACACTGAAGCTTTCTTT.

This clonotype was detected ten times or more. The V gene is TRBV25-1, the J gene TRBJ2-7; the D is unclear. V lost 3 bases to trimming and J lost 3 bases, with 6 bases between them. The CDR3 is made up of 12 amino acids. The V gene's germline CDR1 is MGHDK and CDR2 SYGVNS. DNA of the CDR3: TGTGCCAGCAGTGATCGGGTCTACGAGCAGTACTTC. Translating gives CASSDRVYEQYF.

The sample holds many counts of this clonotype. V gene TRBV12-3 or TRBV12-4 combines with J gene TRBJ2-6; TRBD1 might be the D (5 bases). The CDR3 loop spans 14 amino acids. The germline V and J ends were trimmed by 7 bases and 0 bases, with 7 bases remaining between them. CDR3 nucleotides: TGTGCCAGCAACAGGTTCTCTGGGGCCAACGTCCTGACTTTC. It codes for CASNRFSGANVLTF.

This clonotype was seen only a few times. The chain carries TRBV20-1 and TRBJ2-1; 9 bases are shared with TRBD2. The V and J ends lost 4 bases and 6 bases, in that order; junction bases with no gene match: 4. From germline, CDR1 is DFQATT and CDR2 SNEGSKA (reference sequence). The CDR3 totals 13 residues. In DNA form, the CDR3 reads TGCAGTGCTAACCTAGCGGGAAGCAATGAGCAGTTCTTC. Protein sequence: CSANLAGSNEQFF.

The CDR3 is CASSSNTGEGGYTF. Written as DNA, the CDR3 is TGTGCCAGCAGCTCAAATACAGGGGAGGGTGGCTACACCTTC. V and J are TRBV5-5 and TRBJ1-2; 7 positions agree with TRBD1. CDR1 SGHKS and CDR2 YYEKEE come from the germline V gene (reference sequence). After removal of 3 bases from V and 7 bases from J, the junction contained 9 bases not matched to a gene. This CDR3 is 14 amino acids long.

This clonotype occurred once. The junction does not match germline at one end; this may be a read error. This chain uses TRBV5-1 with TRBJ1-6; D not resolved. Per the germline V gene, CDR1 is SGHRS and CDR2 is YFSETQ. This CDR3 contains 16 residues. CDR3 region: CSSSLGNRGYNSPLHF. In DNA, the CDR3 is TGCTCCAGCAGCTTAGGTAACCGGGGATATAATTCACCCCTCCACTTT.

This clonotype showed up many times. The rearrangement uses TRBV28 and TRBJ2-2; 7 bases agree with TRBD1. V gave up 3 bases and J gave up 4 bases; unmatched junction bases: 20. In germline, CDR1 is MDHEN, CDR2 SYDVKM. The CDR3 has 20 residues. Here the CDR3 reads CASSFAQGPLTLPVTGELFF. For the CDR3, the DNA is TGTGCCAGCAGTTTTGCACAGGGGCCGCTTACACTCCCGGTCACCGGGGAGCTGTTTTTT.

This clonotype was observed many times. The J gene is TRBJ1-5, the V gene TRBV5-1; D is undetermined. The CDR3 is 16 amino acids. Germline V gene lookup returns CDR1 SGHRS and CDR2 YFSETQ. Trimming left V 0 bases short and J 0 bases short, with 10 bases between. The CDR3 reads CASSLEGLNSNQPQHF. The CDR3 nucleotides read TGCGCCAGCAGCTTGGAAGGGCTAAATAGCAATCAGCCCCAGCATTTT.

This clonotype appeared many times. The chain couples TRBV9 to TRBJ2-2; 9 bases are a match to TRBD1. Germline lookup yields CDR1 SGDLS and CDR2 YYNGEE. This CDR3 has 17 amino acids. The V and J ends lost 3 bases and 5 bases, in that order; junction bases with no gene match: 11. The DNA of the CDR3 is TGTGCCAGCAGCGCCGTCACCGGACAGGGGAAGACCGGGGAGCTGTTTTTT. Translation gives CASSAVTGQGKTGELFF. Full variable domain (remainder filled in from reference TRBV9 and TRBJ2-2): DSGVTQTPKHLITATGQRVTLRCSPRSGDLSVYWYQQSLDQGLQFLIQYYNGEERAKGNILERFSAQQFPDLHSELNLSSLELGDSALYFCASSAVTGQGKTGELFFGEGSRLTVL.

This clonotype showed up many times. The V gene is TRBV5-1, the J gene TRBJ2-1; 8 bases map to TRBD2. This CDR3 comprises 15 residues. Germline V lookup: CDR1 SGHRS, CDR2 YFSETQ. V gave up 4 bases and J gave up 0 bases; unmatched junction bases: 3. The CDR3 DNA reads as TGCGCCAGCAGCGCCGGGACTAGCTCCTACAATGAGCAGTTCTTC. It codes for CASSAGTSSYNEQFF.

In this sample, this clonotype turned up many times. The rearrangement joins TRBV5-1 to TRBJ2-1, with D possibly TRBD2 on 7 matching bases. The CDR3 spans 15 residues. The V and J ends lost 5 bases and 8 bases respectively, with 20 bases between them. In germline, CDR1 is SGHRS, CDR2 YFSETQ. This CDR3 is CASRGGGGRGDEQFF. CDR3 DNA: TGCGCCAGCAGAGGAGGCGGGGGCAGAGGTGATGAGCAGTTCTTC.

The chain employs TRBV10-1 and TRBJ2-4; D tentatively reads TRBD1 or TRBD2 (5 bases each). Germline lookup yields CDR1 WNHNN and CDR2 SYGVQD (reference sequence). The CDR3 totals 24 residues. The V gene lost 5 bases and the J gene lost 0 bases, with 38 bases spanning the gap. The CDR3 is CASSTEFYPRQPGRIPLAKNIQYF. Written as DNA, the CDR3 is TGCGCCAGCAGTACCGAGTTCTACCCACGGCAGCCGGGACGAATTCCATTAGCCAAAAACATTCAGTACTTC.

This clonotype was counted ten times or more. The V call is TRBV20-1, the J call TRBJ1-5, with a tentative D call TRBD1 (5 bases). There are 12 residues in the CDR3. With 3 bases removed from V and 10 bases from J, the gap between germline ends came to 13 bases. The germline CDR1 and CDR2 sequences are DFQATT and SNEGSKA (reference sequence). CDR3 residues: CSARPGVGPQHF. Written as DNA, the CDR3 is TGCAGTGCTAGGCCGGGGGTGGGACCCCAGCATTTT.

This clonotype came up many times. The chain couples TRBV7-2 to TRBJ1-5, with D uncertain. CDR1 and CDR2 from the germline V gene are SGHTA and FQGNSA. The CDR3 totals 12 residues. Trimming shortened V by 5 bases and J by 1 base, and 3 bases separated the two germline ends. CDR3 loop: CASSGSNQPQHF. In nucleotides, the CDR3 is TGTGCCAGCAGCGGGAGCAATCAGCCCCAGCATTTT.

The chain uses TRBV29-1 and TRBJ1-1; the match to TRBD1 covers 8 bases. This CDR3 is built from 16 residues. Germline values: CDR1 SQVTM, CDR2 ANQGSEA. The V gene end was trimmed by 7 bases and the J gene end by 0 bases; junction bases not matched to a gene: 13. This CDR3 is CSGTSDRGRMNTEAFF. CDR3 DNA: TGCAGCGGAACTTCAGACAGGGGTAGAATGAACACTGAAGCTTTCTTT. Supplemented by reference TRBV29-1 and TRBJ1-1, the full variable domain reads SAVISQKPSRDICQRGTSLTIQCQVDSQVTMMFWYRQQPGQSLTLIATANQGSEATYESGFVIDKFPISRPNLTFSTLTVSNMSPEDSSIYLCSGTSDRGRMNTEAFFGQGTRLTVV.

Worth noting for this clonotype: A much larger clone sits a single nucleotide away, making a read error possible. The chain links TRBV20-1 to TRBJ2-2; D may be TRBD2 (7 bases). Germline-derived CDR1 and CDR2 are DFQATT and SNEGSKA (reference sequence). The length of the CDR3 is 14 residues. V was shortened by 4 bases and J by 7 bases, with 16 bases between the two germline ends. CDR3 residues: CSANRGGAVGELFF. DNA of the CDR3: TGCAGTGCTAATAGAGGGGGGGCGGTCGGGGAGCTGTTTTTT.

This clonotype was seen at least ten times. V usage is TRBV29-1 and J usage is TRBJ2-7; tentative D call: TRBD2 (6 bases). V was pared by 4 bases and J by 3 bases, with 10 bases between. The germline CDR1 and CDR2 sequences are SQVTM and ANQGSEA. This CDR3 comprises 12 residues. CDR3 region: CSVGDSLYEQYF. The CDR3 nucleotides read TGCAGCGTTGGGGACTCCCTCTACGAGCAGTACTTC.

This clonotype was counted many times. The chain links TRBV19 to TRBJ2-3; D remains unclear. Germline V CDR1 and CDR2: LNHDA, SQIVND (reference sequence). The ends were cut back, 3 bases at V and 6 bases at J, with 13 bases in the middle. This CDR3 is built from 14 residues. CDR3 sequence reads: CASSMSAALDTQYF. As DNA, the CDR3 is TGTGCCAGTAGTATGTCGGCAGCCCTGGATACGCAGTATTTT.

The genes are TRBV6-5 and TRBJ2-5; 12 bases match TRBD2. The length of the CDR3 is 16 residues. After removal of 6 bases from V and 3 bases from J, the junction contained 8 bases not matched to a gene. Germline V gene sequence: CDR1 MNHEY, CDR2 SVGAGI. The CDR3 DNA sequence: TGTGCCAGCAGCTCCAGACTAGCGGGGGACGAAGAGACCCAGTACTTC. Translated, it gives CASSSRLAGDEETQYF.

For this clonotype: The junction does not match germline at one end; this may be a read error. This chain uses TRBV28 with TRBJ2-1; D may match TRBD1 or TRBD2 (5 bases each). Germline-derived CDR1 and CDR2 are MDHEN and SYDVKM. This CDR3 comprises 14 residues. CDR3 sequence: CASSFGDAYYEQFF. The CDR3 coding sequence is TGTGCCAGCAGTTTTGGGGACGCCTACTATGAGCAGTTCTTC.

In its sample, this clonotype was seen a few times. The chain recombines TRBV24-1 with TRBJ2-3; D is uncertain. CDR1 is KGHDR and CDR2 is SFDVKD in the germline V gene. There are 14 residues in the CDR3. V was clipped by 5 bases and J by 4 bases, with 12 bases between them. CDR3 residues: CATSGGFVADTQYF. The DNA for the CDR3 is TGTGCCACCAGTGGTGGTTTTGTGGCAGATACGCAGTATTTT.

In this sample, this clonotype turned up many times. The gene calls are TRBV5-1 and TRBJ1-1; D is unresolved. The V end lost 0 bases, the J end lost 1 base, and 7 bases lay between the germline ends. The germline CDR1 and CDR2 sequences are SGHRS and YFSETQ. This CDR3 spans 14 amino acids. The CDR3, as DNA: TGCGCCAGCAGCTTGGAAGGGAGGAACACTGAAGCTTTCTTT. As protein: CASSLEGRNTEAFF.

This clonotype was picked up many times. This rearrangement joins TRBV12-3 or TRBV12-4 to TRBJ2-5; D gene unclear. The V end lost 1 base, the J end lost 5 bases, and 14 bases lay between the germline ends. The CDR3 has 15 residues. CDR3 nucleotides: TGTGCCAGCAGTTTAGGGTTACCCTGGCAGGAGACCCAGTACTTC. This sequence encodes CASSLGLPWQETQYF.